The present T cell receptor (beta chain) was sequenced within a study of shared clonotypes between healthy human individuals. In germline, CDR1 is MRHNA, CDR2 SNTAGT. V trimming: 2 bases; J trimming: 7 bases; junction bases outside the gene matches: 10. This CDR3 spans 15 amino acids. Only CD45RO-negative cells positively selected for CCR7 counted as naive CD8 cells, so terminally differentiated effector memory CD45RA+ cells were excluded. Only in-frame clones appear in the TCRdb table, and some are missing; sequencing was by immunoSEQ multiplex PCR. The table lists fewer than 700,000 clones, approximately 95% of them singletons.

The receptor's source is a woman in her thirties in good health. This rearrangement joins TRBV6-4 to TRBJ1-2, with 7 bases that match TRBD1. What was sequenced was naive CD8+ T cells sorted from blood. CDR3 loop: CASSDRAGGFSGYTF. The CDR3 DNA reads TGTGCCAGCAGTGACCGCGCAGGGGGTTTTTCTGGCTACACCTTC.